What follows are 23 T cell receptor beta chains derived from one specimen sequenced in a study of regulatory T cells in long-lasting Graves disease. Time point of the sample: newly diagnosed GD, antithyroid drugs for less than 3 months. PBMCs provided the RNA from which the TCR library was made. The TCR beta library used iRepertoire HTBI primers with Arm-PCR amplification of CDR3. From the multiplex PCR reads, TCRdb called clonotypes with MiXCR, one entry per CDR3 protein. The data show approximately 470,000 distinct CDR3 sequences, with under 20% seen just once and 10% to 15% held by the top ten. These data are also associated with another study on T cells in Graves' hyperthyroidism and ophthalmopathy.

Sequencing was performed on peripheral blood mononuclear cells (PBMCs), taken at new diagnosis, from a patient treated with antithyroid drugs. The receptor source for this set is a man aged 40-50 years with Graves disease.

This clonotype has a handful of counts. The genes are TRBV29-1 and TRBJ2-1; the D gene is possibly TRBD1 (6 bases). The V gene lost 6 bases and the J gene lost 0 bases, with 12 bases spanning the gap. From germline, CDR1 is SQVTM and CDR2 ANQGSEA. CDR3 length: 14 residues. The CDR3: CSVRGDISYNEQFF. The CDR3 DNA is TGCAGCGTCAGAGGGGACATCTCCTACAATGAGCAGTTCTTC.

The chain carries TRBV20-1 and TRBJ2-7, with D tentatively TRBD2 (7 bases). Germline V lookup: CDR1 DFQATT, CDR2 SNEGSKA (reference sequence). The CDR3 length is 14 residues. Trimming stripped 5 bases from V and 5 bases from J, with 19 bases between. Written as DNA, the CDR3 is TGCAGTGCTCAGCGGGACACCAACCTAAACGAGCAGTACTTC. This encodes CSAQRDTNLNEQYF.

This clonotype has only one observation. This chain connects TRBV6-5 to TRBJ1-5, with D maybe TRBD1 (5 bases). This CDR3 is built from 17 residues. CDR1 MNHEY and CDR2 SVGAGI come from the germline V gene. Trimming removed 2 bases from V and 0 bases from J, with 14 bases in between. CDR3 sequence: CASSYKDTYYSNQPQHF. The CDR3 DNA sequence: TGTGCCAGCAGTTACAAGGACACATACTATAGCAATCAGCCCCAGCATTTT.

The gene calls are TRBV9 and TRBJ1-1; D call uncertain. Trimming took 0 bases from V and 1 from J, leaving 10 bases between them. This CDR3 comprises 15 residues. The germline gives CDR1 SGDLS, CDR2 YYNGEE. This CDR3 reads CASSVGNAPNTEAFF. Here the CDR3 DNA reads TGTGCCAGCAGCGTAGGAAATGCTCCGAACACTGAAGCTTTCTTT.

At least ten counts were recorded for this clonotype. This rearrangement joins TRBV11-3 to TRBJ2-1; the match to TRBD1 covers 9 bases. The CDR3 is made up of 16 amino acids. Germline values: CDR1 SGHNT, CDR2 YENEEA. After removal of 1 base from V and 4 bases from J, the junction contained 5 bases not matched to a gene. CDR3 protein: CASSLVGQGGYNEQFF. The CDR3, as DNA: TGTGCCAGCAGCTTAGTGGGACAGGGAGGTTACAATGAGCAGTTCTTC. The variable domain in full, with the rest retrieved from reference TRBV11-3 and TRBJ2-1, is EAGVVQSPRYKIIEKKQPVAFWCNPISGHNTLYWYLQNLGQGPELLIRYENEEAVDDSQLPKDRFSAERLKGVDSTLKIQPAELGDSAVYLCASSLVGQGGYNEQFFGPGTRLTVL.

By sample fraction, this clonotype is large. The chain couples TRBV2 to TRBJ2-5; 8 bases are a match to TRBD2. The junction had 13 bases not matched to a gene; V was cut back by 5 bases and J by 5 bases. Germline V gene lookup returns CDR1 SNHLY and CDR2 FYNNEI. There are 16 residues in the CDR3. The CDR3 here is CASSLEPAGVGETQYF. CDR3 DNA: TGTGCCAGCAGTTTAGAACCAGCGGGAGTGGGGGAGACCCAGTACTTC.

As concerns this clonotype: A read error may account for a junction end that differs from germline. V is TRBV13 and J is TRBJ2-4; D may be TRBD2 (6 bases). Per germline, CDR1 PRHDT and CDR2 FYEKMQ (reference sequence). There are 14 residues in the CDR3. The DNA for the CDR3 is TGTGCCAGCAGCTTCAGAGGCGGGGAAAACATTCAGCACTTC. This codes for CASSFRGGENIQHF.

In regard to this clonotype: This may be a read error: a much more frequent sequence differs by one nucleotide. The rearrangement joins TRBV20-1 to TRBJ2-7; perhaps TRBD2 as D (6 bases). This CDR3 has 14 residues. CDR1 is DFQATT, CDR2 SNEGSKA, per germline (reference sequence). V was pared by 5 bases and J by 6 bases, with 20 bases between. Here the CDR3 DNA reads TGCAGTGCTTTACCCCCGGGACTCATCTGCGAGCAGTACTTC. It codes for CSALPPGLICEQYF.

The CDR3 reads CASSLVGQGNEKLFF. The CDR3 region has the DNA TGCGCCAGCAGCTTGGTCGGGCAGGGGAATGAAAAACTGTTTTTT. The chain links TRBV5-1 to TRBJ1-4; possibly TRBD1 for D (6 bases). Germline V lookup: CDR1 SGHRS, CDR2 YFSETQ. CDR3 length: 15 residues. Trimming removed 0 bases from V and 5 bases from J, with 11 bases in between.

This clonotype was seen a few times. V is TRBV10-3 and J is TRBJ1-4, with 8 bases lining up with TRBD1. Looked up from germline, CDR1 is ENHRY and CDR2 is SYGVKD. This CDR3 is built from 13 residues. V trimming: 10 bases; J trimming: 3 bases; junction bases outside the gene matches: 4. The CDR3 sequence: CATKGQANEKLFF. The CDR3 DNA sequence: TGTGCCACGAAGGGACAGGCTAATGAAAAACTGTTTTTT.

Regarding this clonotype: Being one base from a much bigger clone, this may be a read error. In DNA, the CDR3 is TGTGCCAGCGGGAGTAGTAATGAGCAGTTCTTC. Translated, it gives CASGSSNEQFF. V is TRBV6-2 or TRBV6-3 and J is TRBJ2-1, with D perhaps matching TRBD2 (5 bases). Trimming shortened V by 8 bases and J by 7 bases, and 9 bases separated the two germline ends. CDR3 length: 11 amino acids. CDR1 MNHEY and CDR2 SVGEGT come from the germline V gene.

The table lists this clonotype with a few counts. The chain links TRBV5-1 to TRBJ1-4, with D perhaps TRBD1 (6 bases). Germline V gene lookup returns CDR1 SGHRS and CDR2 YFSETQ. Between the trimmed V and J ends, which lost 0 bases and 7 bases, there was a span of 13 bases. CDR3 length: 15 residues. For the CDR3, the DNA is TGCGCCAGCAGCTTGGAGGCAGGGGATCGTGAAAAACTGTTTTTT. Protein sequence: CASSLEAGDREKLFF.

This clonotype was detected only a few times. The CDR3: CSVVRNIQFF. CDR3 DNA: TGCAGCGTGGTGCGGAACATACAGTTCTTC. The V and J genes are TRBV29-1 and TRBJ2-1; D unclear. V was cut by 6 bases and J by 13 bases, with 13 bases left in between. From germline, CDR1 is SQVTM and CDR2 ANQGSEA. The CDR3 length is 10 residues.

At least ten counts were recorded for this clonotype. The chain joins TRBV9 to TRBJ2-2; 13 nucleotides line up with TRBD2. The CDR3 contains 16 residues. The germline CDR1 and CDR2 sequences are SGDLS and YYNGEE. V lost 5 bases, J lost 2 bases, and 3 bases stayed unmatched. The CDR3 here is CASSAGLAGNTGELFF. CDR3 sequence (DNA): TGTGCCAGCAGTGCGGGACTAGCGGGAAACACCGGGGAGCTGTTTTTT.

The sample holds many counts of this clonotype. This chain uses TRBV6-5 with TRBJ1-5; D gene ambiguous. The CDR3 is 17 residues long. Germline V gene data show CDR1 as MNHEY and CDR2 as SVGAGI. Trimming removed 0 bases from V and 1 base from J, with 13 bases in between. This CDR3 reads CASSYSAGFDSNQPQHF. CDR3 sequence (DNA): TGTGCCAGCAGTTACTCGGCAGGCTTCGACAGCAATCAGCCCCAGCATTTT.

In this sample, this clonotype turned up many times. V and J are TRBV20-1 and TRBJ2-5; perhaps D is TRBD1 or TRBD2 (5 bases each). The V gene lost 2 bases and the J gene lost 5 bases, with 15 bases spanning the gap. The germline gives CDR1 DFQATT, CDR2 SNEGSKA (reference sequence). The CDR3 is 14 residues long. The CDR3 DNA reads TGCAGTGCTAGACTTGACTGGGGCGGGGAGACCCAGTACTTC. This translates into CSARLDWGGETQYF.

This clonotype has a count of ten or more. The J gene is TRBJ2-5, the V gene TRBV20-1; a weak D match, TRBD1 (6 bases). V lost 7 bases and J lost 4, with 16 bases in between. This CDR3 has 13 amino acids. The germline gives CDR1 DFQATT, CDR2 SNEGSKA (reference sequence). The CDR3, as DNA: TGCAGTGGGGGGCTCGAGGCCGCAGAGACCCAGTACTTC. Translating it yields CSGGLEAAETQYF.

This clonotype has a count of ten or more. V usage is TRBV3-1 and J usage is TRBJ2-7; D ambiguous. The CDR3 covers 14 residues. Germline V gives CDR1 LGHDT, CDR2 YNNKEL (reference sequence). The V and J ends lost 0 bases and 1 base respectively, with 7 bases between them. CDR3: CASSQDRRSYEQYF. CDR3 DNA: TGTGCCAGCAGCCAAGATCGCAGGTCCTACGAGCAGTACTTC.

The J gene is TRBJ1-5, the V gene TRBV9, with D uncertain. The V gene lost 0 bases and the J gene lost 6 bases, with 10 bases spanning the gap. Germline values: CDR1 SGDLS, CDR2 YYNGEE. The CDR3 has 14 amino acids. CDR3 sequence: CASSVAAGGQPQHF. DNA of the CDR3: TGTGCCAGCAGCGTAGCCGCGGGTGGTCAGCCCCAGCATTTT.

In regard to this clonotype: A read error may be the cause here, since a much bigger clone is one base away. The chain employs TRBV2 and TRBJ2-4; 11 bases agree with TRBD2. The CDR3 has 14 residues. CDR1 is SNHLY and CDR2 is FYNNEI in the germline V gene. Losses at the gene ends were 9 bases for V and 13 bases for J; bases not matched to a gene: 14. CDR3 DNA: TGTGCCAGAAGTAGCGGGAGGGCCTTGGTTGAGCAGTACTTC. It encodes CARSSGRALVEQYF.

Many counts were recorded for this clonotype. CDR3 DNA sequence: TGTGCCAGCAGTTTAGAGGGAGGGATCACAGATACGCAGTATTTT. It translates to CASSLEGGITDTQYF. The chain carries TRBV28 and TRBJ2-3; the match to TRBD2 covers 7 bases. In germline, CDR1 is MDHEN, CDR2 SYDVKM. V shed 2 bases, J shed 2 bases, and the junction held 4 bases outside the gene matches. CDR3 length equals 15 residues.

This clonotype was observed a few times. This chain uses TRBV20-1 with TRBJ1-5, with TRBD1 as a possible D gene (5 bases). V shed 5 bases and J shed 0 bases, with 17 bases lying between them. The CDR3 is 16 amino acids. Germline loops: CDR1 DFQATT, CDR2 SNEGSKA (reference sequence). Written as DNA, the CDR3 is TGCAGTGCTCCGGGCGGGGACCGGCATAGCAATCAGCCCCAGCATTTT. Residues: CSAPGGDRHSNQPQHF.

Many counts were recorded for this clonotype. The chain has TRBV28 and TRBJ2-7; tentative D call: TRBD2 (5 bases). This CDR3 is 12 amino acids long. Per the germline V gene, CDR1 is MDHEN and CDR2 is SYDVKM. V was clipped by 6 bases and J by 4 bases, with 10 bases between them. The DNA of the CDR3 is TGTGCCAGCAGCGTAGGGAGTTACGAGCAGTACTTC. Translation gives CASSVGSYEQYF.